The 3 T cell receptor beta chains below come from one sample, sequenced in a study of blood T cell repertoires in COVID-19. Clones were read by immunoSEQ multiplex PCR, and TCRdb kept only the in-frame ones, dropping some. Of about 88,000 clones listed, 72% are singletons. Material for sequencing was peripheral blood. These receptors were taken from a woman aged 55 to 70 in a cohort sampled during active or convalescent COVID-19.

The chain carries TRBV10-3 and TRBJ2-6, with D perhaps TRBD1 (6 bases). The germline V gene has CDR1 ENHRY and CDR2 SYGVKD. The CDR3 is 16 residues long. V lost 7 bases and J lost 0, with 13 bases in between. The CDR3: CAITPGTTSGANVLTF. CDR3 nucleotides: TGTGCCATCACCCCAGGGACAACCTCTGGGGCCAACGTCCTGACTTTC.

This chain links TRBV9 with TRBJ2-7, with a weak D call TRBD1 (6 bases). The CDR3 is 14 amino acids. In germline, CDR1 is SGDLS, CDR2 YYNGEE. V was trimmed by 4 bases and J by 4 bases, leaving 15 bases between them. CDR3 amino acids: CASSPSGVNYEQYF. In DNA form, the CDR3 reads TGTGCCAGCAGCCCATCAGGGGTGAATTACGAGCAGTACTTC.

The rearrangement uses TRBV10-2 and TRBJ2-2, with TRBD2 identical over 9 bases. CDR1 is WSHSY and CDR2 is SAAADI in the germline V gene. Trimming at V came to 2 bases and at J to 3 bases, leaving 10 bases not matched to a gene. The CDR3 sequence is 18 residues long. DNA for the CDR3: TGCGCCAGCAGTGAGGTGGGCGGGGGGGCCCTCGACACCGGGGAGCTGTTTTTT. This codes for CASSEVGGGALDTGELFF.